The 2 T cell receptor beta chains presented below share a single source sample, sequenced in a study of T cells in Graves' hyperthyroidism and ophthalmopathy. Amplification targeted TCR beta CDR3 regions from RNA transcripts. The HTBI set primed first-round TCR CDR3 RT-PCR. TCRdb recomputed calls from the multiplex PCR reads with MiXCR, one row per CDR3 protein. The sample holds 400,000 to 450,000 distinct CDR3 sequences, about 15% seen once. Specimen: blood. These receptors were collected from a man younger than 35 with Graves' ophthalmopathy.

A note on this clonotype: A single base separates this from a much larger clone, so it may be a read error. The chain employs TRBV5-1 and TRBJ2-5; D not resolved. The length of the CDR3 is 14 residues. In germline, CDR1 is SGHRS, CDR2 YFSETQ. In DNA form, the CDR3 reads TGTGCCAGCAGCTTAGAGAATCTAAGAGAGACCCAGTACTTC. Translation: CASSLENLRETQYF.

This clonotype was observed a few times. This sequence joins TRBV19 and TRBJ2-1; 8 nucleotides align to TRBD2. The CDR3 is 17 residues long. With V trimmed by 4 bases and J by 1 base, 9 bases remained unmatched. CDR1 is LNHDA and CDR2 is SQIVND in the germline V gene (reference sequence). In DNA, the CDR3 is TGTGCCAGTAGTAGCCGGGGGGGGGACGGTTCCTACAATGAGCAGTTCTTC. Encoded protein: CASSSRGGDGSYNEQFF.